The rows below give T cell receptor beta chains drawn from one sample of a study of T cells in Graves' hyperthyroidism and ophthalmopathy. TCRdb processed the multiplex PCR reads anew with MiXCR; each CDR3 protein has one entry. In the table there are 560,000 or so distinct CDR3 sequences, just under 20% of which are singletons. The sample taken for sequencing was blood. These receptors originate from a man aged 35 to 55 with Graves' ophthalmopathy. Both conserved end residues are part of each CDR3. Each record gives: V gene, D gene, J gene, clone size, CDR3 DNA, CDR3 protein. A D gene is named only where the DNA matches it firmly. Size tells how often a clone was seen (once, few, many) or the class of an expanded clone, and some rows leave it out.

TRBV19	NA	TRBJ1-5	NA	TGTGCCAGTCAACTCCCAGGGAATCAGCCCCAGCATTTT	CASQLPGNQPQHF
TRBV6-1	NA	TRBJ1-5	NA	TGTGCCACCCGAGGGGTGGGCAATCAGCCCCAGCATTTT	CATRGVGNQPQHF
TRBV11-2	NA	TRBJ2-3	many	TGTGCCAGCAGCTTTCGGGCACGAGGGTATGGAGATACGCAGTATTTT	CASSFRARGYGDTQYF
TRBV2	TRBD2	TRBJ2-1	many	TGTGCCAGCAGTGATGCGAGGACTAGTTCCAATGAGCAGTTCTTC	CASSDARTSSNEQFF
TRBV29-1	TRBD1	TRBJ2-7	few	TGCAGCGTTGATCCCGGGCAGGGGGCAAGCGAGCAGTACTTC	CSVDPGQGASEQYF
TRBV2	NA	TRBJ1-1	many	TGTGCCAGCATAGAACAACCGAACACTGAAGCTTTCTTT	CASIEQPNTEAFF
TRBV29-1	NA	TRBJ1-2	NA	TGCAGCGTTCGGAGGCTTGACTATGGCTACACCTTC	CSVRRLDYGYTF
TRBV3-1	NA	TRBJ1-4	few	TGTGCCAGCACCCTGGACGCGGGGAGAGGAAAACTGTTTTTT	CASTLDAGRGKLFF
TRBV18	TRBD1	TRBJ1-1	few	TGTGCCAGCGTGGGACAGATGAACACTGAAGCTTTCTTT	CASVGQMNTEAFF
TRBV18	NA	TRBJ1-1	many	TGTGCCAGCTCCCACGTGGCTGGAGCTGAAGCTTTCTTT	CASSHVAGAEAFF
TRBV6-1	TRBD2	TRBJ2-3	NA	TGTGCCAGCAGCTCCCGGACTAGCGGGATGGAAGCGGGTACGCAGTATTTT	CASSSRTSGMEAGTQYF
TRBV5-1	NA	TRBJ2-5	NA	TGCGCCAGCAGCTTGGCGGGGGGCTTAGAGACCCAGTACTTC	CASSLAGGLETQYF
TRBV12-3/TRBV12-4	NA	TRBJ1-5	NA	TGTGCCAGCAGTTTAGCGTTAGGCAGAATCAGCAATCAGCCCCAGCATTTT	CASSLALGRISNQPQHF
TRBV27	TRBD1	TRBJ1-2	NA	TGTGCCAGCAGTTTAACCCCAGGGGGCGGAGGCTACACCTTC	CASSLTPGGGGYTF
TRBV27	TRBD1	TRBJ1-1	many	TGTGCCAGCAGGAAGGGAGGGGGCGTAGGAGGCACTGAAGCTTTCTTT	CASRKGGGVGGTEAFF
TRBV20-1	TRBD1	TRBJ2-7	few	TGCAGTGCTAGAAATCCCGGGACAGACCACTCCTACGAGCAGTACTTC	CSARNPGTDHSYEQYF
TRBV18	NA	TRBJ1-5	NA	TGTGCCAGCTCACCACGGGGAGGGAGAGGCAATCAGCCCCAGCATTTT	CASSPRGGRGNQPQHF
TRBV7-2	TRBD2	TRBJ2-1	few	TGTGCCAGCAGCTTAGCAGGTTCTAGCGGGAGGTTGAATGAGCAGTTCTTC	CASSLAGSSGRLNEQFF
TRBV5-1	TRBD1	TRBJ1-2	few	TGCGCCAGCAGCTTGGCTTCCGGGTTCGGGACAGGGAATAACTATGGCTACACCTTC	CASSLASGFGTGNNYGYTF
TRBV5-5	TRBD2	TRBJ2-7	NA	TGTGCCAGCAGCTTGGTCCTTGCGGGGGGTACAATCTACGAGCAGTACTTC	CASSLVLAGGTIYEQYF
TRBV2	TRBD1	TRBJ1-1	NA	TGTGCCAGCAGGGGCATCAGGGACAGACAAGAAGCTTTCTTT	CASRGIRDRQEAFF
TRBV30	NA	TRBJ2-7	few	TGTGCCTGGAGTGTAGCGGCAGGGTTCTACGAGCAGTACTTC	CAWSVAAGFYEQYF
TRBV27	NA	TRBJ2-5	few	TGTGCCAGCAGAGATCGGACAGGGGGACTAGCCCGAGAGACCCAGTACTTC	CASRDRTGGLARETQYF
TRBV6-2/TRBV6-3	NA	TRBJ1-1	many	TGTGCCAGCAGTTACTCGAAGGCAGGGTCCCTTGAAGCTTTCTTT	CASSYSKAGSLEAFF
TRBV5-1	TRBD1	TRBJ2-1	many	TGCGCCAGCAGCGAAGGACAGGGTCACTGGAATGAGCAGTTCTTC	CASSEGQGHWNEQFF
TRBV5-1	NA	TRBJ2-2	NA	TGCGCCAGCAGCTCAACAACAGGGACCGGGGAGCTGTTTTTT	CASSSTTGTGELFF
TRBV11-2	TRBD1	TRBJ2-3	many	TGTGCCAGCAGCTTGGTTAGGACAGGAATCACAGATACGCAGTATTTT	CASSLVRTGITDTQYF
TRBV6-1	TRBD1	TRBJ1-5	many	TGTGCCAGCACCCTCCGGACAGGCCAGCCCCAGCATTTT	CASTLRTGQPQHF